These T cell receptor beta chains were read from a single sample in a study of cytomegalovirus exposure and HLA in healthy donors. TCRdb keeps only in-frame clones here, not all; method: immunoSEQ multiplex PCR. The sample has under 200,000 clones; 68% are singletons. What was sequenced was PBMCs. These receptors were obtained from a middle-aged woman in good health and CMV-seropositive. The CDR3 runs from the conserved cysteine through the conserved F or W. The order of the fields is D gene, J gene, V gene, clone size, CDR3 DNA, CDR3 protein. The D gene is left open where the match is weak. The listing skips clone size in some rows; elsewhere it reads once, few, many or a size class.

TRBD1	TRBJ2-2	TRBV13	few	TGTGCCAGCAGCGCCCCGAGCTGGGTACAGGGGGACACCGGGGAGCTGTTTTTT	CASSAPSWVQGDTGELFF
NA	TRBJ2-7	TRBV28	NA	TGTGCCAGCAGTTTTCGCCGAACCTACGAGCAGTACTTC	CASSFRRTYEQYF
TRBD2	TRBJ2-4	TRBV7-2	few	TGTGCCAGCAGCGAGACTAGCGGGGGGTCTTTGGGCAAAAACATTCAGTACTTC	CASSETSGGSLGKNIQYF
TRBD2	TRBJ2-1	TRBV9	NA	TGTGCCAGCAGCGTAGCAAGGACTAGCGATCCGGCCTACAATGAGCAGTTCTTC	CASSVARTSDPAYNEQFF
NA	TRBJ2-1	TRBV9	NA	TGTGCCAGCAGCTCCTACGGGAATGAGCAGTTCTTC	CASSSYGNEQFF
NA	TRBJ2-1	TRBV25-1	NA	TGTGCCAGCCAAGACAGCCGCTCCTACAATGAGCAGTTCTTC	CASQDSRSYNEQFF
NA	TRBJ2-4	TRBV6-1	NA	TGTGCCAGCAGACTAAATACGGACATTCAGTACTTC	CASRLNTDIQYF
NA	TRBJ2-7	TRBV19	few	TGTGCCAGTAGTATAGACAGGGATCACGAGCAGTACTTC	CASSIDRDHEQYF
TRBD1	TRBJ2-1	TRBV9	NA	TGTGCCAGCAGCGCGGGACAGGGGGAGCTGGATGAGCAGTTCTTC	CASSAGQGELDEQFF
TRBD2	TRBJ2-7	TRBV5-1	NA	TGCGCCAGCAGCTTGTCTAGCGGGAGCACCGAGCAGTACTTC	CASSLSSGSTEQYF
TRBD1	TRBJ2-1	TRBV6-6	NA	TGTGCCAGCAGTTACGGGACAGGGCGGGCCAATGAGCAGTTCTTC	CASSYGTGRANEQFF
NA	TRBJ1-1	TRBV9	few	TGTGCCAGCAGCCTCAACCAGGGCAACACTGAAGCTTTCTTT	CASSLNQGNTEAFF
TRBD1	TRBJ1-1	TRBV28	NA	TGTGCCAGCAGTTTAACAGACAGGGGCGTAGAAGCTTTCTTT	CASSLTDRGVEAFF
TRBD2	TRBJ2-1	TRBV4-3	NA	TGCGCCAGCAGCCAAGATGGGGGTAGCGGGAGCTCCTACAATGAGCAGTTCTTC	CASSQDGGSGSSYNEQFF
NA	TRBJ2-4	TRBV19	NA	TGTGCCAGTACCTTGGGGGGAATGGCGGGAGCCAAAAACATTCAGTACTTC	CASTLGGMAGAKNIQYF
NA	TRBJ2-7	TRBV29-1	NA	TGCAGCGTAAGCCGCGGACAGAGAAGCTACGAGCAGTACTTC	CSVSRGQRSYEQYF
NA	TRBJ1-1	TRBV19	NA	TGTGCCAGTAGGATGCTTGTTGGAGGTAACACTGAAGCTTTCTTT	CASRMLVGGNTEAFF
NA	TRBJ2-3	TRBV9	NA	TGTGCCAGCAGCGTCCTGGCCCCAGATACGCAGTATTTT	CASSVLAPDTQYF
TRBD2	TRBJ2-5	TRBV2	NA	TGTGCCAGCAGTGAACAGGGGACTAGCGAAGAGACCCAGTACTTC	CASSEQGTSEETQYF
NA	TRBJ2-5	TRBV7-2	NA	TGTGCCAGCACCCCCCCGTCAGGAGAGACCCAGTACTTC	CASTPPSGETQYF
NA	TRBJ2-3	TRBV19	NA	TGTGCCAGTACGGGGGACACAGATACGCAGTATTTT	CASTGDTDTQYF
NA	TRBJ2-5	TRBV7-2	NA	TGTGCCAGCAGCCGAGTTATTGGGCGACAAGAGACCCAGTACTTC	CASSRVIGRQETQYF
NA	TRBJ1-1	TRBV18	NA	TGTGCCAGCTCACCCGAGACGGGTGGGAACACTGAAGCTTTCTTT	CASSPETGGNTEAFF
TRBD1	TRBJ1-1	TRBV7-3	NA	TGTGCCAGCAGCACAGGGGGCCCCTTGAACACTGAAGCTTTCTTT	CASSTGGPLNTEAFF
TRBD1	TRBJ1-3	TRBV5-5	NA	TGTGCCAGCAGCTTACAGGGGGGTCGCTCTGGAAACACCATATATTTT	CASSLQGGRSGNTIYF
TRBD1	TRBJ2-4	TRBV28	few	TGTGCCAGCAGTTCTCGGTGGACCGGACAGGGAAACATTCAGTACTTC	CASSSRWTGQGNIQYF
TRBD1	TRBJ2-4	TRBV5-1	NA	TGCGCCAGCAGCTCTGGAAACAGGGGGCTCGAAATTCAGTACTTC	CASSSGNRGLEIQYF
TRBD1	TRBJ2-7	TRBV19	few	TGTGCCAGTAGTATTACAGGGGGATCCTACGAGCAGTACTTC	CASSITGGSYEQYF
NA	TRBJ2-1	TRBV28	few	TGTGCCTCCCAGGGGACTAACTACAATGAGCAGTTCTTC	CASQGTNYNEQFF
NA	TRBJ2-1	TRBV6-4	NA	TGTGCCAGCAGTGACAGGGGCGATGAGCAGTTCTTC	CASSDRGDEQFF
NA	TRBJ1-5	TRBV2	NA	TGTGCCAGCAGTCAGCAATCGGGTCAGCCCCAGAATTTT	CASSQQSGQPQNF
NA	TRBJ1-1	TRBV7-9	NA	TGTGCCAGCAGCTTATTATCAGGAAACACTGAAGCTTTCTTT	CASSLLSGNTEAFF
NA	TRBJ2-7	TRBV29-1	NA	TGCAGCGTTTATAACCGAGCCTACGAGCAGTACTTC	CSVYNRAYEQYF
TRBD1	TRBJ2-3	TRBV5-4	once	TGTGCCAGCAGCCCCAGACAGGGGAGCACAGATACGCAGTATTTT	CASSPRQGSTDTQYF
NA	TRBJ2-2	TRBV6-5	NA	TGTGCCAGCAGTCAGGGGTGGTTCGACGGGGAGCTGTTTTTT	CASSQGWFDGELFF
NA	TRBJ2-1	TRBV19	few	TGTGCCAGTAGTGGCCCGCAGGGAGGATCCTTCTACAATGAGCAGTTCTTC	CASSGPQGGSFYNEQFF
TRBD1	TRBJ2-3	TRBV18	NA	TGTGCCAGCTCACCAGGGACAGGGGGCTTTGGAGATACGCAGTATTTT	CASSPGTGGFGDTQYF
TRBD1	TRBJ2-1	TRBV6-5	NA	TGTGCCAGCAGTAGGGACAGCAGCTCCTACAATGAGCAGTTCTTC	CASSRDSSSYNEQFF
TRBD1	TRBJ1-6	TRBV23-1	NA	TGCGCCAGCAGTCACCCCCAGGGGGCCGAATATAATTCACCCCTCCACTTT	CASSHPQGAEYNSPLHF
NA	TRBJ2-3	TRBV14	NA	TGTGCCAGCAGCCAGACGGGGACTAGCACAGATACGCAGTATTTT	CASSQTGTSTDTQYF